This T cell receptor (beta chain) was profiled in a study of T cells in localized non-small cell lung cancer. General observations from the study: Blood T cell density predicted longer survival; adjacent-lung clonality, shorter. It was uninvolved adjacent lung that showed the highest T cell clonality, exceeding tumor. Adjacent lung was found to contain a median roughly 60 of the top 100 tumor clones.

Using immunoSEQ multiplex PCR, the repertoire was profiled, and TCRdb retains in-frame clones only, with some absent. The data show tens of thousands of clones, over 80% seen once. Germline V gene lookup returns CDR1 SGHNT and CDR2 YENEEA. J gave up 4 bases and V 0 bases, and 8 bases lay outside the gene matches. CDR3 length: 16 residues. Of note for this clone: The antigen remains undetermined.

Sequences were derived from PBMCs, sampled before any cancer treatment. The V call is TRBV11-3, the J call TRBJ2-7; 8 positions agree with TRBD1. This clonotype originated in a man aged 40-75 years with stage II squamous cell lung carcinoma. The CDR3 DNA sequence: TGTGCCAGCAGCTTAGAGGGGACAGGAATGGGATACGAGCAGTACTTC. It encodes CASSLEGTGMGYEQYF.